These 19 T cell receptor beta chains came from one sample sequenced in a study of shared clonotypes between healthy human individuals. Profiling relied on immunoSEQ multiplex PCR, and the TCRdb table lists in-frame clones only, not all of them. Here the sample spans approximately 2.5 million clones, approximately 93% being singletons. The source material was naive CD4+ T cells from PBMCs. As for subset: CD45RA+ positively selected. The receptors here all came from a man between 18 and 35 years old in good health. Some clones in this sample may be carry-over from other donors' samples.

The chain combines TRBV10-3 with TRBJ2-7; 9 bases fit TRBD1. The length of the CDR3 is 16 residues. The V gene's germline CDR1 is ENHRY and CDR2 SYGVKD. The junction had 8 bases not matched to a gene; V was cut back by 4 bases and J by 1 base. The CDR3 spells CAISGYRDRASYEQYF. The CDR3 DNA is TGTGCCATCAGTGGGTACCGGGACAGGGCGTCCTACGAGCAGTACTTC.

The rearrangement uses TRBV15 and TRBJ2-1, with TRBD1 matching over 7 bases. The CDR3 length is 15 residues. From germline, CDR1 is LNHNV and CDR2 YYDKDF (reference sequence). Germline trimming cut 0 bases from V and 4 bases from J; bases unmatched to any gene: 3. The CDR3 coding sequence is TGTGCCACCAGCAGAGATCGGGGACAGTACAATGAGCAGTTCTTC. It translates to CATSRDRGQYNEQFF.

The genes are TRBV9 and TRBJ1-1; possibly TRBD1 for D (5 bases). The germline V and J ends were trimmed by 0 bases and 5 bases, with 14 bases remaining between them. There are 15 residues in the CDR3. The germline CDR1 and CDR2 sequences are SGDLS and YYNGEE. CDR3 region: CASSVVPGLSTEAFF. CDR3 DNA: TGTGCCAGCAGCGTAGTTCCAGGGCTTTCGACTGAAGCTTTCTTT.

The chain recombines TRBV5-1 with TRBJ2-1, with TRBD2 matching 10 bases. Germline V CDR1 and CDR2: SGHRS, YFSETQ. V gave up 5 bases and J gave up 0 bases; unmatched junction bases: 14. This CDR3 comprises 19 residues. CDR3 in amino acids: CASSLAGLAIISSYNEQFF. The CDR3 DNA reads TGCGCCAGCAGTCTCGCGGGACTAGCGATTATAAGCTCCTACAATGAGCAGTTCTTC.

This chain uses TRBV7-2 with TRBJ2-7, with 9 nucleotides matching TRBD1. Germline CDR1 and CDR2: SGHTA and FQGNSA. The CDR3 totals 13 residues. The junction had 0 bases not matched to a gene; V was cut back by 5 bases and J by 1 base. Written as DNA, the CDR3 is TGTGCCAGCAGCGACAGGGGGTCCTACGAGCAGTACTTC. It encodes CASSDRGSYEQYF. Filled out from reference TRBV7-2 and TRBJ2-7, the complete variable domain reads GAGVSQSPSNKVTEKGKDVELRCDPISGHTALYWYRQSLGQGLEFLIYFQGNSAPDKSGLPSDRFSAERTGGSVSTLTIQRTQQEDSAVYLCASSDRGSYEQYFGPGTRLTVT.

The chain carries TRBV28 and TRBJ2-7, with TRBD1 matching 10 bases. The junction had 4 bases not matched to a gene; V was cut back by 5 bases and J by 3 bases. CDR3 length: 14 amino acids. Germline CDR1 reads MDHEN; CDR2 reads SYDVKM. The CDR3 reads CASSTGTGDYEQYF. The CDR3 DNA sequence: TGTGCCAGCAGTACCGGGACAGGGGACTACGAGCAGTACTTC.

The chain uses TRBV7-6 and TRBJ1-2, with TRBD1 as a possible D gene (5 bases). There are 13 residues in the CDR3. Germline assignment: CDR1 SGHVS and CDR2 FNYEAQ. V lost 1 base and J lost 7, with 10 bases in between. The CDR3 region is CASSLGGAGGYTF. The CDR3 DNA sequence: TGTGCCAGCAGCTTAGGTGGGGCTGGTGGCTACACCTTC.

The rearrangement joins TRBV25-1 to TRBJ1-5, with TRBD1 identical over 7 bases. Germline assignment: CDR1 MGHDK and CDR2 SYGVNS. V lost 8 bases, J lost 0 bases, and 1 base stayed unmatched. The CDR3 spans 13 residues. CDR3 coding DNA: TGTGCCAGCGGGACAGATAGCAATCAGCCCCAGCATTTT. It encodes CASGTDSNQPQHF.

The chain joins TRBV28 to TRBJ2-3; D is perhaps TRBD2 (6 bases). The V end lost 3 bases, the J end lost 4 bases, and 14 bases lay between the germline ends. The CDR3 is made up of 15 amino acids. Per germline, CDR1 MDHEN and CDR2 SYDVKM. The CDR3 DNA sequence: TGTGCCAGCAGTTTTGGGGGGAGTCGGGCAGATACGCAGTATTTT. It encodes CASSFGGSRADTQYF.

The V and J genes are TRBV28 and TRBJ1-5, with a tentative D call TRBD1 (5 bases). The CDR3 extends over 14 amino acids. Trimming cost V 8 bases and J 4 bases, with 15 bases left between them. From germline, CDR1 is MDHEN and CDR2 SYDVKM. For the CDR3, the DNA is TGTGCCAGCTACCCAGGGCTGCGAAATCAGCCCCAGCATTTT. Protein sequence: CASYPGLRNQPQHF.

This clone has just one count. The chain is built from TRBV19 and TRBJ1-5, with 7 bases fitting TRBD1. Germline loops: CDR1 LNHDA, CDR2 SQIVND (reference sequence). The J segment lost 3 bases and the V segment lost 8 bases, leaving 4 bases of the junction unmatched. The CDR3 is made up of 13 amino acids. The CDR3 DNA reads TGTGCCAGTGGGGACAGACCCAATCAGCCCCAGCATTTT. This gives the protein CASGDRPNQPQHF.

The chain recombines TRBV2 with TRBJ2-5; D is perhaps TRBD1 (6 bases). The CDR3 spans 15 residues. Per germline, CDR1 SNHLY and CDR2 FYNNEI. Trimming cost V 3 bases and J 4 bases, with 15 bases left between them. CDR3 amino acids: CASSEDSGGVETQYF. The CDR3 DNA sequence: TGTGCCAGCAGTGAGGACAGTGGGGGAGTAGAGACCCAGTACTTC. The full variable domain, with the rest looked up from reference TRBV2 and TRBJ2-5, is EPEVTQTPSHQVTQMGQEVILRCVPISNHLYFYWYRQILGQKVEFLVSFYNNEISEKSEIFDDQFSVERPDGSNFTLKIRSTKLEDSAMYFCASSEDSGGVETQYFGPGTRLLVL.

The chain is built from TRBV13 and TRBJ2-1; 12 nucleotides match TRBD2. Germline loops: CDR1 PRHDT, CDR2 FYEKMQ (reference sequence). After removal of 4 bases from V and 8 bases from J, the junction contained 9 bases not matched to a gene. The CDR3 totals 16 residues. The DNA of the CDR3 is TGTGCCAGCAGCTCACTAGCGGGAGGTATCGCTGATGAGCAGTTCTTC. This sequence encodes CASSSLAGGIADEQFF. The full variable domain, in which reference TRBV13 and TRBJ2-1 provide the parts outside the CDR3, is AAGVIQSPRHLIKEKRETATLKCYPIPRHDTVYWYQQGPGQDPQFLISFYEKMQSDKGSIPDRFSAQQFSDYHSELNMSSLELGDSALYFCASSSLAGGIADEQFFGPGTRLTVL.

The gene calls are TRBV7-2 and TRBJ2-1; the D gene is possibly TRBD1 (5 bases). This CDR3 comprises 14 residues. Deletions cut 0 bases from V and 7 bases from J, with 10 bases between. CDR1 is SGHTA and CDR2 is FQGNSA in the germline V gene. CDR3 residues: CASSLAAGRNEQFF. For the CDR3, the DNA is TGTGCCAGCAGCTTAGCGGCAGGGCGGAATGAGCAGTTCTTC.

The chain joins TRBV7-2 to TRBJ1-6; 7 bases map to TRBD1. J lost 10 bases, V lost 1 base, and 10 bases had no gene match. CDR1 and CDR2 (germline): SGHTA, FQGNSA. The CDR3 runs to 16 residues. CDR3 sequence (DNA): TGTGCCAGCAGCTTAGACAGGACAGGTCTACCCTCACCCCTCCACTTT. Protein: CASSLDRTGLPSPLHF.

The chain links TRBV7-3 to TRBJ2-1, with D perhaps matching TRBD1 (6 bases). With 3 bases removed from V and 9 bases from J, the gap between germline ends came to 18 bases. The CDR3 consists of 15 residues. Germline V gene lookup returns CDR1 SGHTA and CDR2 FQGTGA. This CDR3 reads CASSFGIPGDGEQFF. CDR3 coding DNA: TGTGCCAGCAGCTTTGGGATACCAGGGGATGGTGAGCAGTTCTTC.

The chain couples TRBV21-1 to TRBJ2-5. TRBV21-1 is recorded as a pseudogene. The CDR3 spans 15 residues. The CDR3 DNA follows: TGTGCCAGCACCACCCCGGGACCGACAAGAGAGACCCAGTACTTC. Encoded protein: CASTTPGPTRETQYF.

The chain combines TRBV6-6 with TRBJ2-3; D remains ambiguous. V dropped 6 bases and J dropped 3 bases, with 13 bases sitting between them. The CDR3 runs to 14 residues. Germline V lookup: CDR1 MNHNY, CDR2 SVGAGI (reference sequence). The CDR3, as DNA: TGTGCCAGCAGATCCGTATCGGTGACAGATACGCAGTATTTT. Translating gives CASRSVSVTDTQYF.

The chain combines TRBV6-1 with TRBJ1-4; a weak D match, TRBD1 (6 bases). CDR1 and CDR2 (germline): MNHNS, SASEGT. The CDR3 covers 13 residues. Trimming removed 10 bases at V and 7 bases at J, with 16 bases between. The CDR3 protein is CATQFQGREKLFF. The CDR3 region has the DNA TGTGCCACCCAGTTTCAGGGGCGTGAAAAACTGTTTTTT.